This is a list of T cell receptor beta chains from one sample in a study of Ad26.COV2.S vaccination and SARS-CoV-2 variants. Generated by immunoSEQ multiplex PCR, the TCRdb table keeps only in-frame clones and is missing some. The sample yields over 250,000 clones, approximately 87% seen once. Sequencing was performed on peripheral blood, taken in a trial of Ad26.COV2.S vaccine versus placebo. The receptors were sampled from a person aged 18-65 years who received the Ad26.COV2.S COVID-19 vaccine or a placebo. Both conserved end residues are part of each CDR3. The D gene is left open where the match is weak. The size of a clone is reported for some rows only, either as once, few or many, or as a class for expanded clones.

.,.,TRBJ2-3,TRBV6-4,TGTGCCAGCAGTGATGCCGGGACTCGTTCCGATACGCAGTATTTT,CASSDAGTRSDTQYF
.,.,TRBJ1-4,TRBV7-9,TGTGCCAGCAGCCCTTCGGGGGGTAATGAAAAACTGTTTTTT,CASSPSGGNEKLFF
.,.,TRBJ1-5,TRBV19,TGTACCAGTAGTATTGAAGGAGTAAGCAATCAGCCCCAGCATTTT,CTSSIEGVSNQPQHF
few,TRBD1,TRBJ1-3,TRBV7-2,TGTGCCAGCACCGAACAGGGGGTTGGTGGAAACACCATATATTTT,CASTEQGVGGNTIYF
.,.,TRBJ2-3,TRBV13,TGTGCCAGCAGCTACAGCGTTAGCACAGATACGCAGTATTTT,CASSYSVSTDTQYF
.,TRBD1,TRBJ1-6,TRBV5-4,TGTGCCAGCAGCCCCGGGACCCACAGGGGCAATTCACCCCTCCACTTT,CASSPGTHRGNSPLHF
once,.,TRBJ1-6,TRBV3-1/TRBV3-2,TGTGCCAGCAGCCCCGCGTGGGACTCCTATAATTCACCCCTCCACTTT,CASSPAWDSYNSPLHF
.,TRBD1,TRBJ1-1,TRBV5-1,TGCGCCAGCAGCACTGGACAGGGGAACACTGAAGCTTTCTTT,CASSTGQGNTEAFF
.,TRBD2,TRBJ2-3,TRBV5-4,TGTGCCAGCAGCTTGGGCGGGGGGGCCGGTGCAGATACGCAGTATTTT,CASSLGGGAGADTQYF
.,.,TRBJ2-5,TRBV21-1,TGTGCCAGCGTCCTACTGGGGGAGGCCCAGTACTTC,CASVLLGEAQYF
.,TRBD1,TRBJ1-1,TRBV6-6,TGTGCCAGCAGCCCGGACAGGGCGGCTGAAGCTTTCTTT,CASSPDRAAEAFF
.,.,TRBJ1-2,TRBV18,TGTGCCAGCTCACCACCGGCCAAGCGCGATGGCTACACCTTC,CASSPPAKRDGYTF
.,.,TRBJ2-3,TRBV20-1,TGCAGTGCTAGTTTTCCGAACACAGATACGCAGTATTTT,CSASFPNTDTQYF
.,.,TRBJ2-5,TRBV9,TGTGCCAGCAGCGTAGACTCAGGAGAGACCCAGTACTTC,CASSVDSGETQYF